These 30 T cell receptor beta chains share one sample of origin, sequenced in a study of T cell repertoires in cytomegalovirus infection. These receptors are not linked to any known antigen. Each CDR3 protein is one row after TCRdb ran MiXCR on the reads. The sample lists 680,000 or so distinct CDR3 sequences; around 31% were seen once. This specimen consisted of cultured PBMCs, obtained from culture after CMV antigen stimulation. These receptor sequences come from a human donor in good health (CMV status not recorded). Some clones in this sample may be carry-over from other donors' samples.

The rearrangement uses TRBV28 and TRBJ2-1; possibly TRBD1 or TRBD2 for D (7 bases each). Germline V gene lookup returns CDR1 MDHEN and CDR2 SYDVKM. This CDR3 has 15 amino acids. The V and J ends lost 6 bases and 3 bases respectively, with 15 bases between them. CDR3 coding DNA: TGTGCCAGCAGGGGGGGGTCAGGGGGCTACAATGAGCAGTTCTTC. Its protein is CASRGGSGGYNEQFF.

The rearrangement links TRBV18 to TRBJ2-1; 8 bases align to TRBD2. CDR3 size: 17 residues. Germline values: CDR1 KGHSH, CDR2 LQKENI. V dropped 0 bases and J dropped 2; count of bases not matched to a gene: 6. CDR3 sequence (DNA): TGTGCCAGCTCACCACCGGGGGTCGGGAGGGCCTACAATGAGCAGTTCTTC. Its protein is CASSPPGVGRAYNEQFF.

This chain joins TRBV12-3 or TRBV12-4 and TRBJ2-3; 10 nucleotides line up with TRBD2. This CDR3 has 16 residues. Trimming took 5 bases from V and 0 from J; bases not matched to a gene: 5. The CDR3, as DNA: TGTGCCAGCAGTCCGGGACTAGCGCCTAGCACAGATACGCAGTATTTT. Protein sequence: CASSPGLAPSTDTQYF.

The chain combines TRBV7-2 with TRBJ2-3, with D unclear. In germline, CDR1 is SGHTA, CDR2 FQGNSA. V lost 2 bases, J lost 3 bases, and 9 bases lay in between. The length of the CDR3 is 14 residues. The CDR3, as DNA: TGTGCCAGCAGCTTACGGTCCGAGACAGATACGCAGTATTTT. It specifies CASSLRSETDTQYF. Full variable domain (rest looked up from reference TRBV7-2 and TRBJ2-3): GAGVSQSPSNKVTEKGKDVELRCDPISGHTALYWYRQSLGQGLEFLIYFQGNSAPDKSGLPSDRFSAERTGGSVSTLTIQRTQQEDSAVYLCASSLRSETDTQYFGPGTRLTVL.

The genes are TRBV28 and TRBJ1-6; possible D gene TRBD1, 5 bases. Germline CDR1 MDHEN, CDR2 SYDVKM. The V gene lost 7 bases and the J gene lost 10 bases, with 20 bases spanning the gap. This CDR3 has 15 residues. The CDR3 DNA reads as TGTGCCAGCACCTCGATGGGCAGGGCCTGGTCACCCCTCCACTTT. Its protein product is CASTSMGRAWSPLHF.

The chain joins TRBV12-3 or TRBV12-4 to TRBJ2-7; 8 bases agree with TRBD2. V shed 7 bases, J shed 3 bases, and the junction held 8 bases outside the gene matches. The CDR3 runs 14 residues. CDR3 in DNA: TGTGCCAGCAACTTAAGCGGGAGAAGCTACGAGCAGTACTTC. Translation gives CASNLSGRSYEQYF.

V and J are TRBV7-8 and TRBJ2-7; 7 positions match TRBD1. Germline CDR1 is SGHVS and CDR2 is FQNEAQ. There are 14 residues in the CDR3. The V and J ends lost 5 bases and 0 bases, in that order; junction bases with no gene match: 4. CDR3 DNA: TGTGCCAGCAGCGGGACAGCGATCTCCTACGAGCAGTACTTC. It translates to CASSGTAISYEQYF.

This chain joins TRBV15 and TRBJ2-1, with 8 positions matching TRBD2. The CDR3 has 16 residues. Germline V gives CDR1 LNHNV, CDR2 YYDKDF (reference sequence). V trimming: 6 bases; J trimming: 9 bases; junction bases outside the gene matches: 16. The CDR3 here is CATSRTSLNRGGEQFF. Here the CDR3 DNA reads TGTGCCACCAGTAGGACTAGCCTGAACCGGGGGGGTGAGCAGTTCTTC.

V usage is TRBV24-1 and J usage is TRBJ2-5, with D tentatively TRBD1 (6 bases). CDR3 length: 15 residues. Trimming cost V 2 bases and J 0 bases, with 9 bases left between them. Germline V gene sequence: CDR1 KGHDR, CDR2 SFDVKD. The DNA for the CDR3 is TGTGCCACCAGTGATTCCGGACAGTACCAAGAGACCCAGTACTTC. Its protein is CATSDSGQYQETQYF.

This clonotype was picked up a small number of times. Here the CDR3 reads CASSIARGPTYEQYF. The CDR3 DNA reads TGTGCCAGTAGTATAGCCCGGGGGCCGACCTACGAGCAGTACTTC. The V gene is TRBV19, the J gene TRBJ2-7; tentatively, D is TRBD1 or TRBD2 (6 bases each). Deletions cut 1 base from V and 2 bases from J, with 12 bases between. CDR1 and CDR2 from the germline V gene are LNHDA and SQIVND (reference sequence). The CDR3 extends over 15 amino acids.

There are a few counts of this clonotype. V usage is TRBV7-2 and J usage is TRBJ2-7, with 8 bases identical to TRBD2. Germline lookup yields CDR1 SGHTA and CDR2 FQGNSA. Trimming removed 5 bases from V and 0 bases from J; junction bases left unmatched: 9. The CDR3 is 16 residues long. The CDR3 DNA is TGTGCCAGCAGCCAAAGCGGGAGAACCAGCTCCTACGAGCAGTACTTC. This codes for CASSQSGRTSSYEQYF.

This chain uses TRBV18 with TRBJ2-1; 8 bases align to TRBD2. This CDR3 has 16 amino acids. The germline V gene has CDR1 KGHSH and CDR2 LQKENI. The junction had 13 bases not matched to a gene; V was cut back by 3 bases and J by 9 bases. CDR3 loop: CASSPAGGEGRSEQFF. In nucleotides, the CDR3 is TGTGCCAGCTCACCGGCGGGGGGCGAGGGTAGGAGTGAGCAGTTCTTC.

This clonotype was observed a handful of times. The chain combines TRBV5-6 with TRBJ2-1; D is uncertain. V shed 0 bases and J shed 2 bases, with 12 bases lying between them. The CDR3 contains 16 residues. Germline CDR1 reads SGHDT; CDR2 reads YYEEEE. In nucleotides, the CDR3 is TGTGCCAGCAGCTTGGTTGGCCGCCTAGCCTACAATGAGCAGTTCTTC. This encodes CASSLVGRLAYNEQFF.

V and J are TRBV7-9 and TRBJ2-3, with no clear D. The CDR3 length is 15 residues. The germline V gene has CDR1 SEHNR and CDR2 FQNEAQ (reference sequence). The V gene lost 4 bases and the J gene lost 2 bases, with 13 bases spanning the gap. The CDR3: CASSSPGQLTDTQYF. The CDR3 DNA follows: TGTGCCAGCAGCTCCCCGGGCCAACTCACAGATACGCAGTATTTT.

This rearrangement joins TRBV7-2 to TRBJ1-2; 12 bases fit TRBD1. V gave up 0 bases and J gave up 5 bases; unmatched junction bases: 4. The germline V gene has CDR1 SGHTA and CDR2 FQGNSA. This CDR3 is built from 16 residues. CDR3 coding DNA: TGTGCCAGCAGCTTAGCCGGGACAGGGGGCGCGTATGGCTACACCTTC. Translation gives CASSLAGTGGAYGYTF. Full variable domain (remainder filled in from reference TRBV7-2 and TRBJ1-2): GAGVSQSPSNKVTEKGKDVELRCDPISGHTALYWYRQSLGQGLEFLIYFQGNSAPDKSGLPSDRFSAERTGGSVSTLTIQRTQQEDSAVYLCASSLAGTGGAYGYTFGSGTRLTVV.

The chain couples TRBV12-3 or TRBV12-4 to TRBJ1-5; perhaps TRBD1 as D (5 bases). The CDR3 sequence is 14 residues long. Trimming stripped 3 bases from V and 5 bases from J, with 11 bases between. Here the CDR3 DNA reads TGTGCCAGCAGTTTCTCAGGGCAGGATCAGCCCCAGCATTTT. This translates into CASSFSGQDQPQHF.

CDR3 DNA sequence: TGTGCCAGCAGCACCCCAGGGGCCACCGGGGAGCTGTTTTTT. It specifies CASSTPGATGELFF. The chain couples TRBV7-9 to TRBJ2-2; D is perhaps TRBD1 (6 bases). The ends were cut back, 5 bases at V and 4 bases at J, with 11 bases in the middle. CDR1 is SEHNR, CDR2 FQNEAQ, per germline (reference sequence). The CDR3 runs 14 residues. The full variable domain, completed using reference TRBV7-9 and TRBJ2-2, is DTGVSQNPRHKITKRGQNVTFRCDPISEHNRLYWYRQTLGQGPEFLTYFQNEAQLEKSRLLSDRFSAERPKGSFSTLEIQRTEQGDSAMYLCASSTPGATGELFFGEGSRLTVL.

The chain links TRBV29-1 to TRBJ2-2; 7 bases are a match to TRBD2. CDR3 length: 17 residues. Germline V CDR1 and CDR2: SQVTM, ANQGSEA. J was trimmed by 1 base and V by 7 bases; bases with no gene match: 15. The CDR3 spells CSALMGGRAKNTGELFF. The CDR3 bases are TGCAGCGCCCTGATGGGGGGGAGGGCCAAGAACACCGGGGAGCTGTTTTTT.

This clonotype showed up just a few times. The chain recombines TRBV7-8 with TRBJ2-1; 8 bases are a match to TRBD2. After removal of 6 bases from V and 9 bases from J, the junction contained 13 bases not matched to a gene. This CDR3 is built from 15 residues. The germline V gene has CDR1 SGHVS and CDR2 FQNEAQ. CDR3 coding DNA: TGTGCCAGCAGGACCGGGACTAGGGTCTCCGGTGAGCAGTTCTTC. It specifies CASRTGTRVSGEQFF.

The gene calls are TRBV27 and TRBJ2-7; 8 bases are a match to TRBD1. The length of the CDR3 is 15 residues. The V and J ends lost 0 bases and 5 bases, in that order; junction bases with no gene match: 6. In germline, CDR1 is MNHEY, CDR2 SMNVEV (reference sequence). The CDR3 DNA is TGTGCCAGCAGTTTATCTGGAGACAGGGGCCACGAGCAGTACTTC. It codes for CASSLSGDRGHEQYF.

This sequence joins TRBV11-2 and TRBJ2-4; 8 bases are shared with TRBD1. Germline V gives CDR1 SGHAT, CDR2 FQNNGV. The CDR3 runs to 16 residues. V shed 4 bases and J 7 bases; nucleotides not matched to a gene: 12. The CDR3 loop is CASSSGIGQGANIQYF. The CDR3 nucleotides read TGTGCCAGCAGCTCCGGGATAGGGCAGGGGGCGAACATTCAGTACTTC. The full variable domain, in which reference TRBV11-2 and TRBJ2-4 provide the parts outside the CDR3, is EAGVAQSPRYKIIEKRQSVAFWCNPISGHATLYWYQQILGQGPKLLIQFQNNGVVDDSQLPKDRFSAERLKGVDSTLKIQPAKLEDSAVYLCASSSGIGQGANIQYFGAGTRLSVL.

This clonotype was detected a few times. This chain joins TRBV7-2 and TRBJ2-7; 8 bases map to TRBD1. Germline V lookup: CDR1 SGHTA, CDR2 FQGNSA. The CDR3 extends over 15 amino acids. The junction had 8 bases not matched to a gene; V was cut back by 5 bases and J by 2 bases. CDR3 in DNA: TGTGCCAGCAGCCTCGGGACAGGACGAACCTACGAGCAGTACTTC. It specifies CASSLGTGRTYEQYF.

The V gene is TRBV20-1, the J gene TRBJ2-7; D unclear. The V gene's germline CDR1 is DFQATT and CDR2 SNEGSKA (reference sequence). V lost 3 bases to trimming and J lost 3 bases, with 12 bases between them. The CDR3 totals 13 residues. CDR3 sequence (DNA): TGCAGTGCTAGGCAGGCCCTCGTCTACGAGCAGTACTTC. Residues: CSARQALVYEQYF.

The chain couples TRBV12-3 or TRBV12-4 to TRBJ1-1; D might be TRBD1 (6 bases). V shed 1 base and J shed 1 base, with 16 bases lying between them. The CDR3 sequence is 17 residues long. The CDR3 DNA reads as TGTGCCAGCAGTTTAGTGCCGCCGGGACACCCGAACACTGAAGCTTTCTTT. Its protein is CASSLVPPGHPNTEAFF.

The chain is built from TRBV4-2 and TRBJ1-2; D is ambiguous. The CDR3 length is 16 residues. V lost 4 bases, J lost 10 bases, and 25 bases lay in between. Germline V gene lookup returns CDR1 LGHNA and CDR2 YNFKEQ. CDR3 loop: CASSLPTGSGDFVYTF. CDR3 in DNA: TGTGCCAGCAGCCTCCCAACCGGGTCAGGCGACTTTGTCTACACCTTC.

This clonotype occurred a few times. The chain uses TRBV20-1 and TRBJ1-6, with TRBD1 matching 8 bases. CDR1 and CDR2 from the germline V gene are DFQATT and SNEGSKA (reference sequence). J gave up 10 bases and V 0 bases, and 14 bases lay outside the gene matches. The length of the CDR3 is 17 residues. The CDR3: CSARDHTGGLLQSPLHF. The CDR3 region has the DNA TGCAGTGCTAGAGATCATACAGGGGGTCTTTTGCAATCACCCCTCCACTTT.

J is TRBJ2-7 and V is TRBV10-3, with 7 bases identical to TRBD2. The CDR3 is 13 amino acids. Germline loops: CDR1 ENHRY, CDR2 SYGVKD. V lost 4 bases, J lost 4 bases, and 4 bases stayed unmatched. This CDR3 reads CAISAGGSYEQYF. The CDR3 bases are TGTGCCATCAGTGCGGGCGGGAGTTACGAGCAGTACTTC.

The chain links TRBV12-3 or TRBV12-4 to TRBJ2-3, with 9 nucleotides matching TRBD2. This CDR3 spans 15 amino acids. V lost 1 base to trimming and J lost 6 bases; unmatched junction nucleotides: 5. The CDR3 bases are TGTGCCAGCAGTTTAGAACTAGCGGGCCTGGATACGCAGTATTTT. It is translated as CASSLELAGLDTQYF.

V and J are TRBV20-1 and TRBJ1-2; the match to TRBD1 covers 7 bases. The CDR3 runs to 13 residues. With 6 bases clipped from V and 5 bases from J, the junction kept 9 bases outside the gene matches. Germline lookup yields CDR1 DFQATT and CDR2 SNEGSKA (reference sequence). Here the CDR3 reads CSAGTAQYYGYTF. In nucleotides, the CDR3 is TGCAGTGCCGGGACAGCTCAGTATTATGGCTACACCTTC.

This clonotype was seen more than once but under ten times. This rearrangement joins TRBV20-1 to TRBJ2-7; D call uncertain. Trimming cost V 5 bases and J 3 bases, with 17 bases left between them. Per germline, CDR1 DFQATT and CDR2 SNEGSKA (reference sequence). This CDR3 is built from 14 residues. CDR3 residues: CSALSRDRHYEQYF. Here the CDR3 DNA reads TGCAGTGCTCTAAGTCGAGACCGCCACTACGAGCAGTACTTC.